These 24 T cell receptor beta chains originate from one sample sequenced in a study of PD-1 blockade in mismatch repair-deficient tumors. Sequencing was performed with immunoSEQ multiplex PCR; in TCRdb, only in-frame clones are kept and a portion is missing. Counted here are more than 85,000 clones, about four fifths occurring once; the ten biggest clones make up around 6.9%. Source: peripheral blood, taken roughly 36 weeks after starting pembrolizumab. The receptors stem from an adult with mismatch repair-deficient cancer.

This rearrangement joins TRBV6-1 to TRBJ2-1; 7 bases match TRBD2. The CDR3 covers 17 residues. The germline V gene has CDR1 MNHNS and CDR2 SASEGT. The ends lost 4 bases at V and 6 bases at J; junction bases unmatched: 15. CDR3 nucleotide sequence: TGTGCCAGCAGTGCCACCCCCCTAGCGGTGGAGGGCAATGAGCAGTTCTTC. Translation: CASSATPLAVEGNEQFF.

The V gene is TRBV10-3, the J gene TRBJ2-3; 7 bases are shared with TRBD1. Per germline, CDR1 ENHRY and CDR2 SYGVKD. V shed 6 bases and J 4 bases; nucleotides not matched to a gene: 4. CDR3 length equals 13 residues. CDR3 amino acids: CAISADRADTQYF. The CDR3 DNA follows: TGTGCCATCAGCGCAGACAGGGCAGATACGCAGTATTTT.

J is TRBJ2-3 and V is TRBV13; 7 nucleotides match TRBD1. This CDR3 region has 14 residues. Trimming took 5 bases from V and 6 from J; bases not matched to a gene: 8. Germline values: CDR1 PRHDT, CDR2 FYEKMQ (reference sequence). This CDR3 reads CASSLWTGPDTQYF. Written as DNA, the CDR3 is TGTGCCAGCAGCCTTTGGACAGGCCCCGATACGCAGTATTTT.

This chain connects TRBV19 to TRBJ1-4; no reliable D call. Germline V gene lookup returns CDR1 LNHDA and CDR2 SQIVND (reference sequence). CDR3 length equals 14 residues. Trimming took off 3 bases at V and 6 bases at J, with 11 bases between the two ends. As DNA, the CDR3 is TGTGCCAGTAGTATCGAACGGTACGATGAAAAACTGTTTTTT. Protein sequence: CASSIERYDEKLFF.

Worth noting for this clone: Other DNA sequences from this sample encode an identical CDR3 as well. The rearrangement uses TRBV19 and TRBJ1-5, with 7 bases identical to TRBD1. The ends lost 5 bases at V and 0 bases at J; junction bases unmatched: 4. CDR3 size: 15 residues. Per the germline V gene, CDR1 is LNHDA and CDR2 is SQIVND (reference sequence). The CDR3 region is CASSSHRGSNQPQHF. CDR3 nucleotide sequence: TGTGCCAGTAGTTCCCACAGGGGTAGCAATCAGCCCCAGCATTTT. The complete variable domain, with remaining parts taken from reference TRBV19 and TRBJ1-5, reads DGGITQSPKYLFRKEGQNVTLSCEQNLNHDAMYWYRQDPGQGLRLIYYSQIVNDFQKGDIAEGYSVSREKKESFPLTVTSAQKNPTAFYLCASSSHRGSNQPQHFGDGTRLSIL.

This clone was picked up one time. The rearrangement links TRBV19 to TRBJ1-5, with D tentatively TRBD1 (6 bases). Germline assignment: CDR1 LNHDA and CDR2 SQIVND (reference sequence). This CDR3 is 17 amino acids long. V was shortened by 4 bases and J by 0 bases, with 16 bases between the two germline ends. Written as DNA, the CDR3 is TGTGCCAGTAGTAGCCGCGGGACAACTTATAGCAATCAGCCCCAGCATTTT. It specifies CASSSRGTTYSNQPQHF.

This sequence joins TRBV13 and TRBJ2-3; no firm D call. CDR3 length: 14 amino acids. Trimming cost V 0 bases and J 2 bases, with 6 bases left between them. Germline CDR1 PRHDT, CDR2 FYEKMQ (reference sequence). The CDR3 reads CASSLGVPTDTQYF. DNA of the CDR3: TGTGCCAGCAGCTTAGGGGTGCCCACAGATACGCAGTATTTT.

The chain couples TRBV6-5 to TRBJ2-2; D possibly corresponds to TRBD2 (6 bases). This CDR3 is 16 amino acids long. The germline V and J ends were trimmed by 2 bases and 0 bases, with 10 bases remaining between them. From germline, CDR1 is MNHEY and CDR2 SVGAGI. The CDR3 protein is CASSYRGGTNTGELFF. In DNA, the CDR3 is TGTGCCAGCAGTTACCGCGGAGGGACGAACACCGGGGAGCTGTTTTTT.

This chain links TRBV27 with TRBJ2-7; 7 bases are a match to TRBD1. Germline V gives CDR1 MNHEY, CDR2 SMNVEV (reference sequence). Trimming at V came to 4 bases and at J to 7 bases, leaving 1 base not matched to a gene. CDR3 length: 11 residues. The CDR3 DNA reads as TGTGCCAGCAGTTCAGGGGGAGAGCAGTACTTC. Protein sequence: CASSSGGEQYF.

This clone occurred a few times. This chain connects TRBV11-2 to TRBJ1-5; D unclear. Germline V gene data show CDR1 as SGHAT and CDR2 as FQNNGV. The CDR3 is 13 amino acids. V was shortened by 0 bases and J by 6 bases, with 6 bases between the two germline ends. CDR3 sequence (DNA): TGTGCCAGCAGCTTAGATCGGGGTCAGCCCCAGCATTTT. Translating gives CASSLDRGQPQHF.

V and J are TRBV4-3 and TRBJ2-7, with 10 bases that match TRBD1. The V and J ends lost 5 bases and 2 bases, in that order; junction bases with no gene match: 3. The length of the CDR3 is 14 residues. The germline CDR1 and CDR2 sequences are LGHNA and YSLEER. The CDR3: CASSRGQGTYEQYF. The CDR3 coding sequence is TGCGCCAGCAGCAGGGGACAGGGGACCTACGAGCAGTACTTC.

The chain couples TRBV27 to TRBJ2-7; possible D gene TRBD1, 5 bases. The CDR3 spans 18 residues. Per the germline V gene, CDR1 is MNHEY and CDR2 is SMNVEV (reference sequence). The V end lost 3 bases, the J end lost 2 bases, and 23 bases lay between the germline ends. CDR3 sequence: CASSFKGPHQDLTYEQYF. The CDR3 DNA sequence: TGTGCCAGCAGTTTCAAGGGGCCGCACCAAGATCTTACCTACGAGCAGTACTTC.

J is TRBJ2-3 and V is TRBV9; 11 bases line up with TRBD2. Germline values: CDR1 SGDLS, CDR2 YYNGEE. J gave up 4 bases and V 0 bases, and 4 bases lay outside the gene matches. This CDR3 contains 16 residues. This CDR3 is CASSVVLAGDPDTQYF. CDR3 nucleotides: TGTGCCAGCAGCGTAGTACTAGCGGGAGACCCAGATACGCAGTATTTT.

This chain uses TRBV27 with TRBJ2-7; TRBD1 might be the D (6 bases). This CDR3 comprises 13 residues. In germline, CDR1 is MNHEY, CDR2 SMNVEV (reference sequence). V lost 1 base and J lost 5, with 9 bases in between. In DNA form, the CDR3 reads TGTGCCAGCAGTTTATGGGGGCCCCACGAGCAGTACTTC. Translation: CASSLWGPHEQYF.

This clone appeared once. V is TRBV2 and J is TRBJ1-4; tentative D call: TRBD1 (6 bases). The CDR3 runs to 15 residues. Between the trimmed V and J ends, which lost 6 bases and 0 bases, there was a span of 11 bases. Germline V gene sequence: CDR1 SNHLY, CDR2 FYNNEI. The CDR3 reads CASRPDRATNEKLFF. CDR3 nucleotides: TGTGCCAGCAGGCCGGACAGAGCAACTAATGAAAAACTGTTTTTT.

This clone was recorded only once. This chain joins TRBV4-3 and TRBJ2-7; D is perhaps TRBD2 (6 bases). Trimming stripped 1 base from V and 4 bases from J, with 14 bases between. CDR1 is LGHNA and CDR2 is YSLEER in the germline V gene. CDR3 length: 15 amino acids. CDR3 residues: CASSQGPGAGYEQYF. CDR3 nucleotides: TGCGCCAGCAGCCAAGGTCCGGGAGCGGGTTACGAGCAGTACTTC.

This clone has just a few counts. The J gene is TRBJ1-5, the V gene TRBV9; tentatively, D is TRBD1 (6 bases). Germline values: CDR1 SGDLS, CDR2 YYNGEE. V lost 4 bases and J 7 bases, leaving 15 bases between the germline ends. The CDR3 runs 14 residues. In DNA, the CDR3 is TGTGCCAGCAGCCGAGGGGGGGGCGGACAGCCCCAGCATTTT. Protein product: CASSRGGGGQPQHF.

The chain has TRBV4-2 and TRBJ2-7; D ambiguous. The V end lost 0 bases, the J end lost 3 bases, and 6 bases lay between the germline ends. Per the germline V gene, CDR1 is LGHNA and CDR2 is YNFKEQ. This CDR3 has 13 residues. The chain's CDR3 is CASSQDRGYEQYF. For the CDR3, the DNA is TGTGCCAGCAGCCAAGATCGAGGCTACGAGCAGTACTTC.

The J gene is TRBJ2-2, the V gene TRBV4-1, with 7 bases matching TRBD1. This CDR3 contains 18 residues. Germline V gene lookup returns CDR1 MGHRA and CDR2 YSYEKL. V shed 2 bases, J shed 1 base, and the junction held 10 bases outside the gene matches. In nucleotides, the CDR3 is TGCGCCAGCAGCCAATCCCCACTCAGGGGGAAGAACACCGGGGAGCTGTTTTTT. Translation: CASSQSPLRGKNTGELFF.

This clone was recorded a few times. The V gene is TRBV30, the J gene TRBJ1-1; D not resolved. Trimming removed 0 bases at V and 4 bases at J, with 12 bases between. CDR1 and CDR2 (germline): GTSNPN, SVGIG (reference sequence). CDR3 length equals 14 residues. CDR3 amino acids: CAWSVKRVSTEAFF. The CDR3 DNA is TGTGCCTGGAGTGTCAAAAGAGTGAGCACTGAAGCTTTCTTT.

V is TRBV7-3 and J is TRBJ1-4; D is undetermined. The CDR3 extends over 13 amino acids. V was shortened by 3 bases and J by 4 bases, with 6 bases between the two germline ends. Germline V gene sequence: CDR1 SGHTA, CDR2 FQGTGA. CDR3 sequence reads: CASSFAGNEKLFF. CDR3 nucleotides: TGTGCCAGCAGCTTCGCCGGTAATGAAAAACTGTTTTTT.

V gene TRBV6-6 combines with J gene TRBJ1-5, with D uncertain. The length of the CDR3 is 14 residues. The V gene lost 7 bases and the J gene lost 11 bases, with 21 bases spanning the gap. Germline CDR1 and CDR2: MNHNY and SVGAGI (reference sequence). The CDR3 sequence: CASTPGWARQTQHF. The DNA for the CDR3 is TGTGCCAGCACCCCAGGCTGGGCAAGGCAGACCCAGCATTTT.

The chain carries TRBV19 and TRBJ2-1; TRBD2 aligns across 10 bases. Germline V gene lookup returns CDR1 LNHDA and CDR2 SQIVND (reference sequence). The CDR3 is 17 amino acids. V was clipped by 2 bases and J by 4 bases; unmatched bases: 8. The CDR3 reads CASSIHLAGVFYNEQFF. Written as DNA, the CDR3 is TGTGCCAGTAGTATACACCTAGCGGGAGTCTTTTACAATGAGCAGTTCTTC.

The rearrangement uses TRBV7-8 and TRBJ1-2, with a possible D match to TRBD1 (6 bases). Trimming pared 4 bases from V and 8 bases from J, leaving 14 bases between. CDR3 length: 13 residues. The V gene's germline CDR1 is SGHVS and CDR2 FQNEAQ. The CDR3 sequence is CASSSTGRYGYTF. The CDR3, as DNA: TGTGCCAGCAGCTCCACAGGGAGGTACGGCTACACCTTC.